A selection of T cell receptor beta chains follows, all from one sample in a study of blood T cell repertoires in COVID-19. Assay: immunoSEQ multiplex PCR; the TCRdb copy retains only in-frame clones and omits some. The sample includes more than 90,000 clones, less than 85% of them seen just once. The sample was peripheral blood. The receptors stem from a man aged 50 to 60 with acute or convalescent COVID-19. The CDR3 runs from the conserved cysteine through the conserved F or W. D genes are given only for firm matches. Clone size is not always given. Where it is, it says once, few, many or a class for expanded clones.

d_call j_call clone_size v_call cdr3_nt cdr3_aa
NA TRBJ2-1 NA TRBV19 TGTGCCAGTAGTCCCCTGACTCTCTACTCCTACAATGAGCAGTTCTTC CASSPLTLYSYNEQFF
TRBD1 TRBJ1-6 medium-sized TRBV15 TGTGCCACCAGTATAGGACAGGAAAATTCACCCCTCCACTTT CATSIGQENSPLHF
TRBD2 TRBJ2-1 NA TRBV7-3 TGTGCCAGCAGCATGCGAGGGACTAGCGGGCGCCATGAGCAGTTCTTC CASSMRGTSGRHEQFF
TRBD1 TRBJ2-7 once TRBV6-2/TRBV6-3 TGTGCCAGCAGTGCTGACAGGGGTCCCTACGAGCAGTACTTC CASSADRGPYEQYF
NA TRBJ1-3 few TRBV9 TGTGCCAGCAGCGTAACCTACTCTGGAAACACCATATATTTT CASSVTYSGNTIYF
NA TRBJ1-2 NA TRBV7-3 TGTGCCAGCAGCTTGGCGGGGACCATATCCTATGGCTACACCTTC CASSLAGTISYGYTF
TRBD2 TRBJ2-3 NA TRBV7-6 TGTGCCAGCAGCACCCGGACTAGCGGTCGAGCTGATACGCAGTATTTT CASSTRTSGRADTQYF
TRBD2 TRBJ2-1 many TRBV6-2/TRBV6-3 TGTGCCAGCAGTGTTCCTAGCGGGGGCTCAGGGAATGAGCAGTTCTTC CASSVPSGGSGNEQFF
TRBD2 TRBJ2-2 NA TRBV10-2 TGCGCCAGCAGGGATGGACTAGCGGGTGGAACCGGGGAGCTGTTTTTT CASRDGLAGGTGELFF
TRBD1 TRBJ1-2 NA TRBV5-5 TGTGCCAGCAGCTCGTCGGGACAGGGGCACTATGGCTACACCTTC CASSSSGQGHYGYTF
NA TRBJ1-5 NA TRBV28 TGTGCCAGCAACGAAGACAGGAACAAACTCTATAGCAATCAGCCCCAGCATTTT CASNEDRNKLYSNQPQHF
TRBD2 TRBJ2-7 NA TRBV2 TGTGCCAGCAGTGCGCTAGCGGGACATGGGGAGCAGTACTTC CASSALAGHGEQYF
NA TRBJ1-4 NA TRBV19 TGTGCCACTGTCAGCCGGGGTGGACTGTTTTTT CATVSRGGLFF
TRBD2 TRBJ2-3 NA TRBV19 TGTGCCAGTAGCCCCCGGCTAGCGGGTAGCGCAGATACGCAGTATTTT CASSPRLAGSADTQYF
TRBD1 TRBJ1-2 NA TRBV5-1 TGCGCCAGCAGCACCACCGGGACAGGGGACATGAAGGGCTACACCTTC CASSTTGTGDMKGYTF
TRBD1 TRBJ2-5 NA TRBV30 TGTGCCTGGTCCTCCGGGACAGGACAAGAGACCCAGTACTTC CAWSSGTGQETQYF
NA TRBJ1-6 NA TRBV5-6 TGTGCCAGCAGCTCAACTAGGTTAGGGACTCGAAATTCACCCCTCCACTTT CASSSTRLGTRNSPLHF
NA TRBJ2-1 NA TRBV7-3 TGTGCCAGCAGCTTAAAGTTCGACAAACGTAGCTACAATGAGCAGTTCTTC CASSLKFDKRSYNEQFF
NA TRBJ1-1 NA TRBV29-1 TGCAGCATCAGGGACACTGAAGCTTTCTTT CSIRDTEAFF
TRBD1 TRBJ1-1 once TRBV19 TGTGCCATATCGGACAGGGCGAACACTGAAGCTTTCTTT CAISDRANTEAFF
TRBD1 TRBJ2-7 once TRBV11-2 TGTGCCAGCAGCTCCGCGTCACAGGGGTACGAGCAGTACTTC CASSSASQGYEQYF
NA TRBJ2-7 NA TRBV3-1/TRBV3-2 TGTGCCAGCAGCCAAGAGGGCGGGGTTAGGTACGAGCAGTACTTC CASSQEGGVRYEQYF
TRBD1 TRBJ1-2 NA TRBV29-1 TGCAGCGTGAACGCGGGACAGGTGACCTTGGGCTACACCTTC CSVNAGQVTLGYTF
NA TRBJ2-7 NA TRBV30 TGTGCCTCTTCTAAACCGGGGTTGGGCTACGAGCAGTACTTC CASSKPGLGYEQYF
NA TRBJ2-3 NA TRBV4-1 TGCGCCAGCAGCCCGCAACCGGGACTTCTCCTGAGAGCGCCAGATACGCAGTATTTT CASSPQPGLLLRAPDTQYF
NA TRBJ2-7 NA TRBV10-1 TGCGCCAGCAGTGAGGGAGAAGAGCAGTACTTC CASSEGEEQYF
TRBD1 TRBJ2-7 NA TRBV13 TGTGCCAGCCAAAACAGGGGCAGGGCTTCCTACGAGCAGTACTTC CASQNRGRASYEQYF
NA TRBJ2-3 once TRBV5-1 TGCGCCAGCAGCACGGCAGGATTCACAGATACGCAGTATTTT CASSTAGFTDTQYF
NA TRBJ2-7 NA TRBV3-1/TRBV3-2 TGTGCCAGCAGCCGGGGACTTAACTCCTACGAGCAGTACTTC CASSRGLNSYEQYF
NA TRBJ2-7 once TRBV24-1 TGTGCCACCAGTGCGGGCTACGAGCAGTACTTC CATSAGYEQYF
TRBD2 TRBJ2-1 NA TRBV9 TGTGCCAGCAGCGTAGATGTTGCGGGGGTCTACAATGAGCAGTTCTTC CASSVDVAGVYNEQFF
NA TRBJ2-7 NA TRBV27 TGTGCCAGCAGTCCCACGAGGCAGTACGAGCAGTACTTC CASSPTRQYEQYF
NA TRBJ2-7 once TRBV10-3 TGTGCCATCGGGGAGGCCGGGCAGTACTTC CAIGEAGQYF
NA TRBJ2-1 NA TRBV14 TGTGCCAGCAGCCAAGACGCGGGCGTCCACAATGAGCAGTTCTTC CASSQDAGVHNEQFF
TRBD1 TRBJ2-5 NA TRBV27 TGTGCCAGCAGTTCACCGACAGGGGGCGTGGAGACCCAGTACTTC CASSSPTGGVETQYF
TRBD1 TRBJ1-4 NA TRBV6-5 TGTGCCAGCAGTTACTCCCCCCAGGGGGGTGAAAAACTGTTTTTT CASSYSPQGGEKLFF
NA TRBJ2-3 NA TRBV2 TGTGCCAGCAGTCCCGGGTTGTCTACTTACACAGATACGCAGTATTTT CASSPGLSTYTDTQYF
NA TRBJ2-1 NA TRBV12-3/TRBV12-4 TGTGCCAGCAGTTATAGCTCCTACAATGAGCAGTTCTTC CASSYSSYNEQFF
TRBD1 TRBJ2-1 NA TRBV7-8 TGTGCCAGCAGTAGGGGGGGACAGGGACTGTACAATGAGCAGTTCTTC CASSRGGQGLYNEQFF
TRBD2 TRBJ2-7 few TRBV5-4 TGTGCCAGCAGCCAGGGACTAGCGGACTACGAGCAGTACTTC CASSQGLADYEQYF
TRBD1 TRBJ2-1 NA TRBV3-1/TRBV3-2 TGTGCCAGCAGCCCCCTGGACAGGGTGAATGAGCAGTTCTTC CASSPLDRVNEQFF
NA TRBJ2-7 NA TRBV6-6 TGTGCCAGCTCAGGAACGAACTACGAGCAGTACTTC CASSGTNYEQYF
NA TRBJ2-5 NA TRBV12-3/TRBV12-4 TGTGCCAGCAGTGCCCAGGGGGAGACCCAGTACTTC CASSAQGETQYF
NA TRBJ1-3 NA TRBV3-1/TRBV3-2 TGTGCCAGCAGCCAGAGGGATATGATCTCTGGAAACACCATATATTTT CASSQRDMISGNTIYF
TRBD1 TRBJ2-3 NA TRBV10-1 TGCGCCAGCAGTGAGTCGATGACAGGGAGTACGCAGTATTTT CASSESMTGSTQYF
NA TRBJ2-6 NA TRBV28 TGTGCCAGCCGACTAAGCTCTGGGGCCAACGTCCTGACTTTC CASRLSSGANVLTF
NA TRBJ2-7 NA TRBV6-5 TGTGCCAGCTATGCCGGGGAGTCCTACGAGCAGTACTTC CASYAGESYEQYF
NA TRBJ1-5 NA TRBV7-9 TGTGCCAGCAGTTCAACAGGGACCCATAGCAATCAGCCCCAGCATTTT CASSSTGTHSNQPQHF
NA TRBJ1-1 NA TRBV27 TGTGCCAGCAGTTTAGCTCCAGGGCGATCGCATGAAGCTTTCTTT CASSLAPGRSHEAFF
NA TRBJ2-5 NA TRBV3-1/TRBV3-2 TGTGCCAGCAGCCCGGGAATAAAAGAGACCCAGTACTTC CASSPGIKETQYF